These 24 T cell receptor beta chains originate from one sample sequenced in a study of cytomegalovirus exposure and HLA in healthy donors. The PCR employed 60 Vbeta primers together with 13 Jbeta primers. Data came from immunoSEQ multiplex PCR; TCRdb stores just in-frame clones and leaves some out. This sample carries 150,000 to 200,000 clones, roughly 80% of them seen once, and the ten largest clones take 1.9%. The sequencing input was PBMCs. Receptors originate from a human donor in good health.

This chain links TRBV7-9 with TRBJ2-3; tentative D call: TRBD2 (7 bases). CDR1 is SEHNR, CDR2 FQNEAQ, per germline (reference sequence). Trimming shortened V by 0 bases and J by 4 bases, and 11 bases separated the two germline ends. This CDR3 is built from 15 residues. The DNA of the CDR3 is TGTGCCAGCAGCTTAGCGTCCGGGGGGCCAGATACGCAGTATTTT. Translated, it gives CASSLASGGPDTQYF.

The rearrangement uses TRBV6-1 and TRBJ1-4; 8 bases align to TRBD1. This CDR3 region has 14 residues. V was pared by 8 bases and J by 2 bases, with 4 bases of the junction left unmatched. The V gene's germline CDR1 is MNHNS and CDR2 SASEGT. In nucleotides, the CDR3 is TGTGCCAGCGGCAGGGACAGGACTAATGAAAAACTGTTTTTT. Residues: CASGRDRTNEKLFF.

A few counts support this clone. The sample has other DNA sequences that encode this CDR3 too. The chain combines TRBV9 with TRBJ2-5; D might be TRBD2 (6 bases). Germline CDR1 is SGDLS and CDR2 is YYNGEE. Trimming cost V 2 bases and J 1 base, with 6 bases left between them. This CDR3 has 13 residues. DNA of the CDR3: TGTGCCAGCAGCGTGGGGGGCCAAGAGACCCAGTACTTC. Translation gives CASSVGGQETQYF.

This clone has just one count. The chain joins TRBV6-4 to TRBJ2-1; D is unresolved. The CDR3 loop spans 15 amino acids. V lost 2 bases and J 4 bases, leaving 12 bases between the germline ends. Germline lookup yields CDR1 MRHNA and CDR2 SNTAGT. This chain's CDR3 is CASSDGNMRYNEQFF. The CDR3, as DNA: TGTGCCAGCAGTGACGGCAACATGAGGTACAATGAGCAGTTCTTC.

The rearrangement joins TRBV25-1 to TRBJ1-2; perhaps TRBD1 as D (5 bases). The CDR3 runs 14 residues. Germline CDR1 is MGHDK and CDR2 is SYGVNS. The V gene lost 6 bases and the J gene lost 8 bases, with 19 bases spanning the gap. DNA for the CDR3: TGTGCCAGCAGCCCTCCGGGCGGGGCGGGGGGCTACACCTTC. It translates to CASSPPGGAGGYTF.

V gene TRBV5-1 combines with J gene TRBJ1-1; D ambiguous. There are 13 residues in the CDR3. Deletions cut 4 bases from V and 3 bases from J, with 10 bases between. Germline CDR1 reads SGHRS; CDR2 reads YFSETQ. CDR3 DNA: TGCGCCAGCAGCCAGCGGGCAGACACTGAAGCTTTCTTT. Encoded protein: CASSQRADTEAFF.

A few counts support this clone. The chain joins TRBV5-6 to TRBJ1-1; 8 bases match TRBD1. Germline CDR1 SGHDT, CDR2 YYEEEE. Trimming cost V 4 bases and J 8 bases; bases outside gene matches: 4. The CDR3 contains 12 residues. The CDR3 nucleotides read TGTGCCAGCAGCATCCGGGACAGGGAAGCTTTCTTT. The encoded protein is CASSIRDREAFF.

This clone occurred a few times. This chain uses TRBV21-1 with TRBJ2-7; the D call in the table, TRBD1, was not verified against the DNA. TRBV21-1 constitutes a pseudogene. This CDR3 contains 17 residues. The CDR3 here is CASSKEFRGQANYEQYF. The CDR3 nucleotides read TGTGCCAGCAGCAAAGAATTTAGGGGACAGGCCAATTACGAGCAGTACTTC.

V is TRBV6-1 and J is TRBJ1-1; 9 bases are a match to TRBD1. The CDR3 is made up of 14 amino acids. The ends lost 7 bases at V and 4 bases at J; junction bases unmatched: 7. Germline assignment: CDR1 MNHNS and CDR2 SASEGT. The CDR3 loop is CASTWTGEGTEAFF. Written as DNA, the CDR3 is TGTGCCAGCACCTGGACAGGGGAGGGCACTGAAGCTTTCTTT.

The rearrangement joins TRBV6-1 to TRBJ1-2, with 7 bases fitting TRBD1. CDR3 size: 14 residues. Germline lookup yields CDR1 MNHNS and CDR2 SASEGT. V gave up 0 bases and J gave up 4 bases; unmatched junction bases: 2. The CDR3 region is CASSEAWTGYGYTF. The CDR3 DNA sequence: TGTGCCAGCAGTGAAGCGTGGACAGGCTATGGCTACACCTTC.

The CDR3 bases are TGTGCCAGCAGCCTAGCGGGGGGTACCTACGAGCAGTACTTC. Protein sequence: CASSLAGGTYEQYF. The chain combines TRBV6-1 with TRBJ2-7; 11 bases are a match to TRBD2. J was trimmed by 2 bases and V by 6 bases; bases with no gene match: 3. The CDR3 contains 14 residues. The germline gives CDR1 MNHNS, CDR2 SASEGT.

This clone was found a few times. In DNA form, the CDR3 reads TGTGCCAGCAGCCAGGAGCACAGGGGGGCCACAGATACGCAGTATTTT. Translated: CASSQEHRGATDTQYF. V gene TRBV4-2 combines with J gene TRBJ2-3; 8 nucleotides match TRBD1. This CDR3 is built from 16 residues. The germline gives CDR1 LGHNA, CDR2 YNFKEQ. Trimming removed 3 bases from V and 2 bases from J; junction bases left unmatched: 7.

The table lists this clone with a few counts. The V call is TRBV19, the J call TRBJ1-1; 7 bases are shared with TRBD1. Germline CDR1 is LNHDA and CDR2 is SQIVND (reference sequence). The CDR3 covers 14 residues. The J segment lost 3 bases and the V segment lost 5 bases, leaving 6 bases of the junction unmatched. The CDR3 coding sequence is TGTGCCAGTAGTCTCCAGGGGGAACACACTGAAGCTTTCTTT. Translating gives CASSLQGEHTEAFF.

This clone was seen more than once but under ten times. The CDR3 DNA sequence: TGTGCCATCAGTGAGGCACAAAAAGCGGGGGGCCTCTACAATGAGCAGTTCTTC. Protein: CAISEAQKAGGLYNEQFF. The chain recombines TRBV10-3 with TRBJ2-1; 9 bases are shared with TRBD2. The V gene's germline CDR1 is ENHRY and CDR2 SYGVKD. The J segment lost 3 bases and the V segment lost 2 bases, leaving 11 bases of the junction unmatched. CDR3 size: 18 residues.

The chain couples TRBV5-1 to TRBJ1-3; the match to TRBD1 covers 8 bases. CDR3 length: 16 amino acids. Per germline, CDR1 SGHRS and CDR2 YFSETQ. Germline trimming cut 4 bases from V and 4 bases from J; bases unmatched to any gene: 10. CDR3: CASSPIGQGAGNTIYF. Written as DNA, the CDR3 is TGCGCCAGCAGCCCGATAGGACAGGGCGCCGGAAACACCATATATTTT.

The rearrangement uses TRBV25-1 and TRBJ2-5, with 8 bases fitting TRBD1. Germline V gene sequence: CDR1 MGHDK, CDR2 SYGVNS. CDR3 length: 16 amino acids. Trimming took 0 bases from V and 5 from J; bases not matched to a gene: 8. The CDR3 nucleotides are TGTGCCAGCAGTGAATACGGCAGGGGGCTGCGGGAGACCCAGTACTTC. Its translation: CASSEYGRGLRETQYF.

This chain links TRBV7-2 with TRBJ1-1, with 9 bases fitting TRBD1. V trimming: 4 bases; J trimming: 1 base; junction bases outside the gene matches: 4. The V gene's germline CDR1 is SGHTA and CDR2 FQGNSA. The CDR3 loop spans 15 amino acids. This CDR3 reads CASSSGQGRNTEAFF. CDR3 coding DNA: TGTGCCAGCAGCTCCGGACAGGGGAGGAACACTGAAGCTTTCTTT. Drawing the rest from reference TRBV7-2 and TRBJ1-1, the complete variable domain is GAGVSQSPSNKVTEKGKDVELRCDPISGHTALYWYRQSLGQGLEFLIYFQGNSAPDKSGLPSDRFSAERTGGSVSTLTIQRTQQEDSAVYLCASSSGQGRNTEAFFGQGTRLTVV.

This clone was recorded a few times. The J gene is TRBJ2-7, the V gene TRBV5-8; D unresolved. The CDR3 covers 14 residues. V dropped 6 bases and J dropped 2 bases, with 15 bases sitting between them. Germline CDR1 and CDR2: SGHTS and YDEGEE. In DNA, the CDR3 is TGTGCCAGCACCCCAAGGTCGAGGACCTACGAGCAGTACTTC. It is translated as CASTPRSRTYEQYF.

This clone came up once. The rearrangement uses TRBV5-6 and TRBJ1-1; TRBD1 aligns across 7 bases. The J segment lost 4 bases and the V segment lost 1 base, leaving 13 bases of the junction unmatched. Germline-derived CDR1 and CDR2 are SGHDT and YYEEEE. This CDR3 is built from 17 residues. The CDR3 DNA is TGTGCCAGCAGCTTGCGTCGCTCCTACACAGGGGTCACTGAAGCTTTCTTT. Its translation: CASSLRRSYTGVTEAFF.

V and J are TRBV6-5 and TRBJ2-2; D unclear. Trimming stripped 6 bases from V and 4 bases from J, with 3 bases between. The CDR3 sequence is 11 residues long. Per germline, CDR1 MNHEY and CDR2 SVGAGI. CDR3 DNA: TGTGCCAGCAGCGGCACCGGGGAGCTGTTTTTT. The encoded protein is CASSGTGELFF.

The rearrangement uses TRBV5-1 and TRBJ2-1, with TRBD2 matching over 11 bases. CDR1 SGHRS and CDR2 YFSETQ come from the germline V gene. The CDR3 sequence is 17 residues long. The V and J ends lost 4 bases and 0 bases, in that order; junction bases with no gene match: 6. For the CDR3, the DNA is TGCGCCAGCAGCGGATCTAGCGGGGGGAGCTCCTACAATGAGCAGTTCTTC. Residues: CASSGSSGGSSYNEQFF.

The chain carries TRBV5-6 and TRBJ2-3; 8 bases align to TRBD2. This CDR3 region has 16 residues. Germline assignment: CDR1 SGHDT and CDR2 YYEEEE. The V segment lost 3 bases and the J segment 5 bases; nucleotides outside the gene matches: 11. CDR3 in amino acids: CASSSPLAGGGDTQYF. In nucleotides, the CDR3 is TGTGCCAGCAGCTCCCCGCTGGCGGGGGGAGGAGATACGCAGTATTTT. Complete variable domain (other parts from reference TRBV5-6 and TRBJ2-3): DAGVTQSPTHLIKTRGQQVTLRCSPKSGHDTVSWYQQALGQGPQFIFQYYEEEERQRGNFPDRFSGHQFPNYSSELNVNALLLGDSALYLCASSSPLAGGGDTQYFGPGTRLTVL.

V usage is TRBV6-6 and J usage is TRBJ2-5, with a weak D call TRBD1 (5 bases). The DNA end is more similar to TRBJ2-7, so the J call may be wrong. The CDR3 runs 15 residues. Germline assignment: CDR1 MNHNY and CDR2 SVGAGI (reference sequence). This chain's CDR3 is CASSYNWQGTYEQYF. The CDR3 bases are TGTGCCAGCAGTTACAATTGGCAGGGAACCTACGAGCAGTACTTC.

The V call is TRBV15, the J call TRBJ2-6; TRBD1 might be the D (6 bases). Germline V gives CDR1 LNHNV, CDR2 YYDKDF (reference sequence). This CDR3 comprises 19 residues. The germline V and J ends were trimmed by 0 bases and 1 base, with 16 bases remaining between them. The CDR3: CATSRDFDPTGSGANVLTF. Here the CDR3 DNA reads TGTGCCACCAGCAGAGACTTCGATCCGACAGGTTCTGGGGCCAACGTCCTGACTTTC. Full variable domain (remainder filled in from reference TRBV15 and TRBJ2-6): DAMVIQNPRYQVTQFGKPVTLSCSQTLNHNVMYWYQQKSSQAPKLLFHYYDKDFNNEADTPDNFQSRRPNTSFCFLDIRSPGLGDTAMYLCATSRDFDPTGSGANVLTFGAGSRLTVL.